The present entry profiles one TCR beta chain with its context. The sample belongs to a study of blood T cell repertoires in COVID-19. Only in-frame clones appear in the TCRdb table, and some are missing; sequencing was by immunoSEQ multiplex PCR. The data hold roughly 140,000 clones, with about 87% observed a single time. Sequencing was done on a sample of PBMCs or T cells enriched from blood (not recorded which). The TCR comes from a man between 50 and 59 years old in a cohort exposed to, infected with or recovered from COVID-19 (not recorded which).

This chain's CDR3 is CASSLGGSGADEQFF. The CDR3 coding sequence is TGTGCCAGCAGCTTGGGAGGGTCAGGGGCGGATGAGCAGTTCTTC. J is TRBJ2-1 and V is TRBV5-5, with D perhaps TRBD1 (6 bases). Deletions cut 0 bases from V and 8 bases from J, with 15 bases between. Germline lookup yields CDR1 SGHKS and CDR2 YYEKEE (reference sequence). The length of the CDR3 is 15 residues.